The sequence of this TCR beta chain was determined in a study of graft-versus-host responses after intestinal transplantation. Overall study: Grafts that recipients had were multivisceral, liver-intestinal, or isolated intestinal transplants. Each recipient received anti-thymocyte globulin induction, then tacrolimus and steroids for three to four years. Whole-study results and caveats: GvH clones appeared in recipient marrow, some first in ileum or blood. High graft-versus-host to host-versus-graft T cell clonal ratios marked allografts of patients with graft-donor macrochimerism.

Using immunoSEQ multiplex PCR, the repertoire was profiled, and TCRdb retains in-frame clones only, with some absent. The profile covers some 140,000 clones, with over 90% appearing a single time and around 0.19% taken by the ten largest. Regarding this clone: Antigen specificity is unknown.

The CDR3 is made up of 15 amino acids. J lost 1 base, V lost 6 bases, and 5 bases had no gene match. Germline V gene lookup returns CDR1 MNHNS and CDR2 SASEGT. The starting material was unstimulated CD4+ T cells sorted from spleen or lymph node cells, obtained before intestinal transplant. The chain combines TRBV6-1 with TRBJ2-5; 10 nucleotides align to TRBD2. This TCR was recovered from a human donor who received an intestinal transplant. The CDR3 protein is CASSPRTSGQETQYF. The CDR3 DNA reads TGTGCCAGCAGCCCTCGGACTAGCGGCCAAGAGACCCAGTACTTC.